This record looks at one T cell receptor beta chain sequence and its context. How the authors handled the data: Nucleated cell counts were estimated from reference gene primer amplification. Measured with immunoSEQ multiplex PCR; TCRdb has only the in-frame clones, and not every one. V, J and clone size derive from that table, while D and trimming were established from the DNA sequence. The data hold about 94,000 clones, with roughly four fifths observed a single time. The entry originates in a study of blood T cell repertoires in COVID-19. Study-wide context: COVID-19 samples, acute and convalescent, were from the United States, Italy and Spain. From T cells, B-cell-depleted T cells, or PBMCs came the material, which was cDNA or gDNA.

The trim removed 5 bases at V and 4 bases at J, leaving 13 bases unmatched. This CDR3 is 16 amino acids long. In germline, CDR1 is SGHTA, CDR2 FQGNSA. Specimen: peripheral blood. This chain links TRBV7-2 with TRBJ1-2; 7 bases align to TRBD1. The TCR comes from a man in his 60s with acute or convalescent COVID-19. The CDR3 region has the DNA TGTGCCAGCAGCATAAATCTAGGGGGCCCGGGCTATGGCTACACCTTC. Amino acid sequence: CASSINLGGPGYGYTF.